What follows are 23 T cell receptor beta chains derived from one specimen sequenced in a study of tumor-infiltrating lymphocytes in primary liver carcinoma. TCR beta cDNA was reverse-transcribed from approximately 0.45 ug of total RNA. The reaction used a constant-region primer and ProtoScript II reverse transcriptase. Employing slightly modified ARM-PCR, three nested multiplex PCR rounds were run, and these gave rise to the TCR beta libraries. Use of TRBV1-TRBV30 forward primers with a C-beta reverse primer characterized the first two PCR rounds, which lasted about 9 cycles each. TCRdb reanalysed the multiplex PCR reads using MiXCR and keeps one entry per CDR3 protein. The table shows 100,000 or so distinct CDR3 sequences, with 55% to 80% occurring only once. For each extraction, RNA and DNA were obtained together from approximately 20-30 mg of unsorted bulk tissue. The sequencing sample was made of liver tumor tissue from sampling region 2. Subset given: tumor region T2, inferior pole. These receptors came from a woman aged 60-70 years with primary liver carcinoma and hepatitis B virus infection.

V gene TRBV29-1 combines with J gene TRBJ2-7; D is uncertain. There are 13 residues in the CDR3. CDR1 and CDR2 (germline): SQVTM, ANQGSEA. This CDR3 reads CSDGQRSSYEQYF. The CDR3 coding sequence is TGCAGTGATGGGCAGAGGAGCTCCTACGAGCAGTACTTC.

This clonotype was observed a handful of times. One base away lies a much larger clone, so this may be a sequencing read error. This CDR3 reads CASSLGDRVASPLHF. The CDR3 DNA reads as TGTGCCAGCAGTTTGGGGGACAGGGTGGCGTCACCCCTCCACTTT. V gene TRBV5-4 combines with J gene TRBJ1-6, with TRBD1 matching 9 bases. The CDR3 covers 15 residues. The germline V gene encodes CDR1 SGHNT and CDR2 YYREEE (reference sequence).

This chain joins TRBV4-2 and TRBJ2-1; 9 nucleotides align to TRBD2. The CDR3 runs to 17 residues. The J segment lost 12 bases and the V segment lost 4 bases, leaving 19 bases of the junction unmatched. Germline CDR1 LGHNA, CDR2 YNFKEQ. The CDR3 reads CASSLGSGLAGLYGQFF. The CDR3 coding sequence is TGTGCCAGCAGCCTCGGTTCAGGTCTAGCGGGACTGTACGGGCAGTTCTTC.

This clonotype was observed at least ten times. This sequence joins TRBV6-1 and TRBJ1-5; TRBD1 matches 12 bases. The CDR3 is 21 residues long. CDR1 is MNHNS, CDR2 SASEGT, per germline. Losses at the gene ends were 7 bases for V and 1 base for J; bases not matched to a gene: 20. CDR3 sequence reads: CASINYRVGTGGAGSNQPQHF. The CDR3 nucleotides are TGTGCCAGCATCAACTACCGCGTAGGGACAGGGGGCGCAGGGAGCAATCAGCCCCAGCATTTT.

This clonotype was seen a few times. This may come from a read error, since a much larger clone is one base off. CDR3: CANSLGSEVMQLF. For the CDR3, the DNA is TGTGCCAACAGCTTGGGGTCCGAGGTGATGCAGCTCTTC. The chain couples TRBV11-1 to TRBJ2-1; D remains ambiguous. The CDR3 is made up of 13 amino acids. Germline-derived CDR1 and CDR2 are SGHAT and FQDESV (reference sequence).

On this clonotype itself: This could be a read error, since a much larger clone is one nucleotide away. This chain uses TRBV6-6 with TRBJ2-7, with 11 bases matching TRBD2. Trimming cost V 8 bases and J 4 bases; bases outside gene matches: 16. Germline V gives CDR1 MNHNY, CDR2 SVGAGI (reference sequence). The CDR3 sequence is 17 residues long. CDR3 sequence: CASSPRRLAGPLYEQYF. The CDR3 DNA reads TGTGCCAGCTCCCCACGACGACTAGCGGGACCCCTGTACGAGCAGTACTTC.

The chain carries TRBV6-4 and TRBJ2-2; 8 bases agree with TRBD1. CDR3 length: 14 amino acids. J gave up 6 bases and V 6 bases, and 6 bases lay outside the gene matches. Germline assignment: CDR1 MRHNA and CDR2 SNTAGT. In nucleotides, the CDR3 is TGTGCCAGCAGGCTAGGACAGGGATCCGGGGAGCTGTTTTTT. Its translation is CASRLGQGSGELFF.

As to this clonotype: Since no conserved phenylalanine or tryptophan closes the CDR3, a read error is the likely cause. No DNA is shown, since the ends of the CDR3 on it are uncertain; the CDR3 is the one TCRdb lists. The gene calls are TRBV5-1 and TRBJ2-5; the table's D call TRBD2 went unverified against the DNA. Germline lookup yields CDR1 SGHRS and CDR2 YFSETQ. The CDR3 spans 15 residues, counting both ends. CDR3 loop: CASGTSGSLGETQYI.

The chain joins TRBV11-2 to TRBJ2-1; D may correspond to TRBD1 or TRBD2 (5 bases each). The CDR3 consists of 15 residues. Trimming removed 10 bases from V and 3 bases from J, with 19 bases in between. Germline loops: CDR1 SGHAT, CDR2 FQNNGV. CDR3 loop: CANSAGTADYNEQFF. The CDR3 DNA is TGTGCCAACAGTGCTGGGACGGCGGACTACAATGAGCAGTTCTTC.

This clonotype is a singleton in its sample. At one end, the junction sequence differs from germline, possibly due to a read error. This chain connects TRBV4-1 to TRBJ1-5; D might be TRBD1 (6 bases). The CDR3 is made up of 17 amino acids. The germline CDR1 and CDR2 sequences are MGHRA and YSYEKL. CDR3 loop: CASSQEGGHWVRQPQHF. In DNA, the CDR3 is TGCGCCAGCAGCCAAGAAGGGGGACATTGGGTCCGTCAGCCACAGCATTTT.

This chain uses TRBV11-3 with TRBJ2-1; 9 nucleotides line up with TRBD2. The CDR3 has 16 amino acids. Germline CDR1 reads SGHNT; CDR2 reads YENEEA. CDR3 sequence: CVISATSGGQYDEQFF. The DNA of the CDR3 is TGTGTCATCAGCGCGACTAGCGGAGGCCAGTACGATGAGCAGTTCTTC.

The chain combines TRBV11-2 with TRBJ2-3; TRBD2 aligns across 7 bases. This CDR3 is built from 15 residues. Germline V gene sequence: CDR1 SGHAT, CDR2 FQNNGV. This chain's CDR3 is CTNSFGLGRADTQYF. CDR3 DNA: TGTACCAACAGCTTCGGACTAGGACGCGCAGATACGCAGTATTTT.

In regard to this clonotype: Germline and junction disagree at one end, which may indicate a read error. J is TRBJ2-5 and V is TRBV6-1, with TRBD1 matching over 10 bases. Germline V lookup: CDR1 MNHNS, CDR2 SASEGT. The CDR3 has 21 amino acids. CDR3 loop: CASSEGVLGQGSFLQQETQYF. Here the CDR3 DNA reads TGTGCCAGCAGTGAAGGGGTCTTGGGACAGGGGTCCTTCTTACAACAAGAGACCCAATACTTC.

In this sample, this clonotype turned up many times. This CDR3 is CAISGAWGPYRDQETQYF. The DNA for the CDR3 is TGTGCCATCAGTGGGGCATGGGGACCGTATAGGGACCAAGAGACCCAGTACTTC. The chain links TRBV10-3 to TRBJ2-5; D might be TRBD1 or TRBD2, each matching 5 bases. CDR1 is ENHRY, CDR2 SYGVKD, per germline. This CDR3 is 18 amino acids long. Trimming cost V 4 bases and J 0 bases, with 21 bases left between them.

Note on this clonotype: A junction end diverges from the germline sequence, so it may reflect a read error. V is TRBV13 and J is TRBJ1-1; D is possibly TRBD1 (6 bases). Germline V gives CDR1 PRHDT, CDR2 FYEKMQ (reference sequence). This CDR3 is built from 15 residues. The CDR3 nucleotides read TGCGCCAGCAGCTCCGAGGGGGGGTTGAACACTAAAGCTTTCTTT. Translation gives CASSSEGGLNTKAFF.

With respect to this clonotype: Likely a read error: the CDR3 ends without its conserved phenylalanine or tryptophan. The gene calls are TRBV6-6 and TRBJ1-5; no clear D. This CDR3 has 14 residues. Germline lookup yields CDR1 MNHNY and CDR2 SVGAGI (reference sequence). The CDR3 here is CASSYGRNNQSQHL. CDR3 in DNA: TGTGCCAGCAGTTACGGGAGAAACAATCAGTCCCAGCATTTA.

This clonotype was found many times. The rearrangement joins TRBV5-8 to TRBJ1-1; D gene uncertain. V was shortened by 1 base and J by 1 base, with 11 bases between the two germline ends. The CDR3 sequence is 15 residues long. Germline assignment: CDR1 SGHTS and CDR2 YDEGEE. In DNA, the CDR3 is TGTGCCAGCAGCTTGCTGAGGTCCGCGAACACTGAAGCTTTCTTT. Translated: CASSLLRSANTEAFF.

This clonotype was seen at least ten times. V is TRBV7-9 and J is TRBJ1-1; 8 bases map to TRBD1. The CDR3 totals 14 residues. V lost 4 bases and J lost 6; bases outside the gene matches: 7. Germline CDR1 reads SEHNR; CDR2 reads FQNEAQ (reference sequence). In nucleotides, the CDR3 is TGTGCCAGCAGCTCCACAGGGGGAAAGGCTGAAGCTTTCTTT. Its protein is CASSSTGGKAEAFF.

This clonotype has ten or more counts. One end of the junction varies from germline; a read error may be responsible. The CDR3 region is CASSLGDARLASIF. CDR3 in DNA: TGTGCCAGCAGCTTGGGGGATGCGAGACTAGCGTCAATCTTC. V is TRBV5-4 and J is TRBJ2-1; 8 nucleotides match TRBD2. The CDR3 extends over 14 amino acids. Germline V gene sequence: CDR1 SGHNT, CDR2 YYREEE (reference sequence).

V gene TRBV11-2 combines with J gene TRBJ2-7, with D possibly matching TRBD1 (8 bases). The CDR3 runs to 15 residues. Germline assignment: CDR1 SGHAT and CDR2 FQNNGV. CDR3 sequence: CDSSFTSQGEGEQYF. The CDR3 coding sequence is TGTGATAGCAGCTTCACCTCACAGGGGGAGGGGGAGCAGTACTTC.

This clonotype was seen repeatedly, ten times or more. The chain employs TRBV28 and TRBJ2-3; 7 bases align to TRBD2. In germline, CDR1 is MDHEN, CDR2 SYDVKM. There are 12 residues in the CDR3. J lost 5 bases, V lost 11 bases, and 7 bases had no gene match. In DNA form, the CDR3 reads TGTGCCTCAGCGGGAACGGTAGATACGCAGTATTTT. Protein sequence: CASAGTVDTQYF.

This clonotype was counted once. The V and J genes are TRBV5-1 and TRBJ1-2, with TRBD1 as a possible D gene (6 bases). V lost 1 base and J lost 9, with 16 bases in between. This CDR3 spans 14 amino acids. Per the germline V gene, CDR1 is SGHRS and CDR2 is YFSETQ. CDR3 loop: CASSLSGFGGCYTF. CDR3 bases: TGCGCCAGCAGCTTGTCCGGGTTCGGGGGCTGCTACACCTTC.

There are many counts of this clonotype. The V call is TRBV7-9, the J call TRBJ2-7; perhaps D is TRBD1 or TRBD2 (5 bases each). V was trimmed by 4 bases and J by 4 bases, leaving 14 bases between them. This CDR3 is built from 14 residues. Germline lookup yields CDR1 SEHNR and CDR2 FQNEAQ (reference sequence). CDR3 nucleotide sequence: TGTGCCAGCAGCTCTACCGGGGCAGGTTACGAGCAGTACTTC. Protein product: CASSSTGAGYEQYF.